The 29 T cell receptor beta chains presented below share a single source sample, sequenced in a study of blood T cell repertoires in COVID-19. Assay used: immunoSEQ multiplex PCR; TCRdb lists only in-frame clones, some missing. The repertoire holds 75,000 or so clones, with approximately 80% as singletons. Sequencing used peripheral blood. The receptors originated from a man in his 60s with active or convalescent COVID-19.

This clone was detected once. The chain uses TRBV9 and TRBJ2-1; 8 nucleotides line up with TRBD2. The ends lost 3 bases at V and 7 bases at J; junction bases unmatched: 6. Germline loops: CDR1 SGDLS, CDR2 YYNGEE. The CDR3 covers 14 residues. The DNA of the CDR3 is TGTGCCAGCAGCGGCGGGGGGCTAAGGAATGAGCAGTTCTTC. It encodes CASSGGGLRNEQFF.

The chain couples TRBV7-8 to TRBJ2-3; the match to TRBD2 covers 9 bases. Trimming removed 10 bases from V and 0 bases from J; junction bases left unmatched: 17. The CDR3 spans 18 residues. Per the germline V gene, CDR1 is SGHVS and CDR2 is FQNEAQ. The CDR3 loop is CANRLIRQRGESTDTQYF. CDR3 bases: TGTGCCAACAGACTTATACGACAGCGGGGGGAGAGCACAGATACGCAGTATTTT.

The CDR3, as DNA: TGTGCCAGCAGCTTGGCGGGACTAGCGCAAGAGACCCAGTACTTC. Translating it yields CASSLAGLAQETQYF. The rearrangement links TRBV5-6 to TRBJ2-5; the match to TRBD2 covers 10 bases. The CDR3 covers 15 residues. Germline assignment: CDR1 SGHDT and CDR2 YYEEEE. With 0 bases clipped from V and 2 bases from J, the junction kept 1 base outside the gene matches.

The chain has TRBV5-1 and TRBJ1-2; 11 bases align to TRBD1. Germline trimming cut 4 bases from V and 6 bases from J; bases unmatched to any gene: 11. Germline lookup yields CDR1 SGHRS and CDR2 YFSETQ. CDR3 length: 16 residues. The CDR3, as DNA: TGCGCCAGCAGCCCCTCCGGGACAGGGGGAATAGATGGCTACACCTTC. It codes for CASSPSGTGGIDGYTF.

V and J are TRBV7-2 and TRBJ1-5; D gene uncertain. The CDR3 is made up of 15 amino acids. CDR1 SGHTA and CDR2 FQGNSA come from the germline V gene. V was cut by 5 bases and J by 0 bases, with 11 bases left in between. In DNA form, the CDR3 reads TGTGCCAGCAGCATCTACCTAAATAGCAATCAGCCCCAGCATTTT. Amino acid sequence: CASSIYLNSNQPQHF.

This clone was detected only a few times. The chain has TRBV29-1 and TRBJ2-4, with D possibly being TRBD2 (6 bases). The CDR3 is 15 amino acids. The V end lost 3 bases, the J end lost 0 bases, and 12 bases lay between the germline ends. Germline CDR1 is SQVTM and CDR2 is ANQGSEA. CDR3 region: CSVDVGGLAKNIQYF. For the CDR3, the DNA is TGCAGCGTTGATGTTGGGGGGTTAGCCAAAAACATTCAGTACTTC.

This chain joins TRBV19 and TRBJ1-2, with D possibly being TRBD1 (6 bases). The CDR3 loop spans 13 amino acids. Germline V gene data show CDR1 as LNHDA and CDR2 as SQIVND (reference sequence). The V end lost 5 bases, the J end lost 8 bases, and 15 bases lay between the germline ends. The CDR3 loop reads CASSSTGRRGYTF. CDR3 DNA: TGTGCCAGTAGTTCTACAGGGCGGAGGGGCTACACCTTC.

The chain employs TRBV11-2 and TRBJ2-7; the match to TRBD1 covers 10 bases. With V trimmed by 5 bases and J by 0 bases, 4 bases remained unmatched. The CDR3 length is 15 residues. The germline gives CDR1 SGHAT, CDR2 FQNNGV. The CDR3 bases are TGTGCCAGCAGCCTGTGGACAGGGGGCTCCTACGAGCAGTACTTC. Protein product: CASSLWTGGSYEQYF.

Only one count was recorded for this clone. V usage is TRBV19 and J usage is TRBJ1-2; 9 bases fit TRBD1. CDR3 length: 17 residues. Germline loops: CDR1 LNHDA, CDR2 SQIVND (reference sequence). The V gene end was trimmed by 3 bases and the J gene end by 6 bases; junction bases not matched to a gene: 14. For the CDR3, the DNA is TGTGCCAGTAGTATGAGACAGGGGGGCAACCCCCGGGATGGCTACACCTTC. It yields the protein CASSMRQGGNPRDGYTF.

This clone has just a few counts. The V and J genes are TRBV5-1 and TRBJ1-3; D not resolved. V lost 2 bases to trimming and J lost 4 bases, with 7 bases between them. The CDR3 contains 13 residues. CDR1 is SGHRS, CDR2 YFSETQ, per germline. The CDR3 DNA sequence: TGCGCCAGCAGCTTATCGGGGGGAAACACCATATATTTT. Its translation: CASSLSGGNTIYF.

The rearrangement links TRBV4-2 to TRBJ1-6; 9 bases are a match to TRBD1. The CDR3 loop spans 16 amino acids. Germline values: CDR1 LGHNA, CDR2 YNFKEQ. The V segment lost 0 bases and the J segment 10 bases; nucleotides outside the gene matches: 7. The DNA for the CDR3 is TGTGCCAGCAGCCAAGAGGGACAGGGAAGGGGCTCACCCCTCCACTTT. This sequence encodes CASSQEGQGRGSPLHF.

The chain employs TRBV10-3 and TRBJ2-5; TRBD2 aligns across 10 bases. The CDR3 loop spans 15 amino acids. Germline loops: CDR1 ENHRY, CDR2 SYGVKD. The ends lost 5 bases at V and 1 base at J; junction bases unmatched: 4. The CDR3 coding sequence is TGTGCCATCAGTTGGACTAGCGGTGTCCAAGAGACCCAGTACTTC. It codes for CAISWTSGVQETQYF.

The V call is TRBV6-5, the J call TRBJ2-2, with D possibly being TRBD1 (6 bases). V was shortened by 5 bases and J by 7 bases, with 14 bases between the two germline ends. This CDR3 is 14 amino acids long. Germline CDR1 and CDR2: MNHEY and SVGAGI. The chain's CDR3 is CASSQVARGGELFF. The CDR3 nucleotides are TGTGCCAGCAGTCAGGTGGCCAGGGGCGGGGAGCTGTTTTTT.

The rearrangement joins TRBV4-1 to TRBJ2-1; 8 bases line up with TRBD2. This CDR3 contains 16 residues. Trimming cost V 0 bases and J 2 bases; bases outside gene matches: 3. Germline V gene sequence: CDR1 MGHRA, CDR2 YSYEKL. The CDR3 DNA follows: TGCGCCAGCAGCCAAGAAGAAGCGGGGGCCTACAATGAGCAGTTCTTC. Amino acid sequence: CASSQEEAGAYNEQFF.

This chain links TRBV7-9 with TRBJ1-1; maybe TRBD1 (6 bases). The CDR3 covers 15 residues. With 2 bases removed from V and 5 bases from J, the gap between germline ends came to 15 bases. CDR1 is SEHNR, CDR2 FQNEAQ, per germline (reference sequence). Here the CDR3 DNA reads TGTGCCAGCAGCTTATCCCACAGGGTGCCTACTGAAGCTTTCTTT. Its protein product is CASSLSHRVPTEAFF.

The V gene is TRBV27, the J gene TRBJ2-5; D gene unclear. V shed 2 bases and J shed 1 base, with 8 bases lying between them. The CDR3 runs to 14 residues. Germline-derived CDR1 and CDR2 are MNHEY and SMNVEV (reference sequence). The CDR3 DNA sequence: TGTGCCAGCAGTTTAGTCGGTTTCCAAGAGACCCAGTACTTC. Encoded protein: CASSLVGFQETQYF.

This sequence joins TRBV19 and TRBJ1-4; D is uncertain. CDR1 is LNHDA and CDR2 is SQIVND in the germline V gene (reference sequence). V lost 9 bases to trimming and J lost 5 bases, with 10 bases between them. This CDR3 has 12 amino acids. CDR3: CASRPGNEKLFF. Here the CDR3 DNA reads TGTGCCAGCCGGCCGGGGAATGAAAAACTGTTTTTT.

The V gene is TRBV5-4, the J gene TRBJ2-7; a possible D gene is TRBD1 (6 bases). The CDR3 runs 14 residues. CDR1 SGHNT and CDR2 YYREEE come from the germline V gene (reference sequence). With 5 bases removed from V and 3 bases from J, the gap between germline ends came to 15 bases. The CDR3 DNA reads TGTGCCAGCAGTTACCGGGACACCCACTACGAGCAGTACTTC. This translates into CASSYRDTHYEQYF.

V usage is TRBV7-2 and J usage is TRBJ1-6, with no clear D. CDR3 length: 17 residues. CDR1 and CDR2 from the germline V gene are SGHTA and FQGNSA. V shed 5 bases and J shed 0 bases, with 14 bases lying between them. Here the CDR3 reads CASSPQVGSSYNSPLHF. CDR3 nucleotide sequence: TGTGCCAGCAGCCCCCAGGTGGGGAGCTCCTATAATTCACCCCTCCACTTT.

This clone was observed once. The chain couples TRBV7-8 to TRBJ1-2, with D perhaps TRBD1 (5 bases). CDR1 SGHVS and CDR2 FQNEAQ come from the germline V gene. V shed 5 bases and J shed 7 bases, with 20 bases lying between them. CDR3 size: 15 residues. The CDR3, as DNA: TGTGCCAGCAGCCCAGACCCCCTCGTCGGGGGTGGCTACACCTTC. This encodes CASSPDPLVGGGYTF. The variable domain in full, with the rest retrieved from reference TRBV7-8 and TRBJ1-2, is GAGVSQSPRYKVAKRGQDVALRCDPISGHVSLFWYQQALGQGPEFLTYFQNEAQLDKSGLPSDRFFAERPEGSVSTLKIQRTQQEDSAVYLCASSPDPLVGGGYTFGSGTRLTVV.

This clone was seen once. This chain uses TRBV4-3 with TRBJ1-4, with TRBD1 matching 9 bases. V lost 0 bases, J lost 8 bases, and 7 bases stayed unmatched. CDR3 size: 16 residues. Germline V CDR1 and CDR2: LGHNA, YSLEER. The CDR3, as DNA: TGCGCCAGCAGCCAAGATCCCAACAGGGGGCGAGAAAAACTGTTTTTT. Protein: CASSQDPNRGREKLFF.

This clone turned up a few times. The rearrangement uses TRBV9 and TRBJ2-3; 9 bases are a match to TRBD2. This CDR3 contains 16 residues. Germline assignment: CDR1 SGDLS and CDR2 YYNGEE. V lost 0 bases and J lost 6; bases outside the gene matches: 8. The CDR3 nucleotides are TGTGCCAGCAGCGTAGAGGCGGGGGGGCCCAGGGATACGCAGTATTTT. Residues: CASSVEAGGPRDTQYF. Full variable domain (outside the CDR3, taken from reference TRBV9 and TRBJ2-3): DSGVTQTPKHLITATGQRVTLRCSPRSGDLSVYWYQQSLDQGLQFLIQYYNGEERAKGNILERFSAQQFPDLHSELNLSSLELGDSALYFCASSVEAGGPRDTQYFGPGTRLTVL.

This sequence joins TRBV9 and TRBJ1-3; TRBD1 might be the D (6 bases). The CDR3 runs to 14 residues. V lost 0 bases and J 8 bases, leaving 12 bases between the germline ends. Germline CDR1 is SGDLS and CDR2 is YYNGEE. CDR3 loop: CASSVEAGADTIYF. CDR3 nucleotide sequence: TGTGCCAGCAGCGTAGAGGCAGGGGCGGACACCATATATTTT.

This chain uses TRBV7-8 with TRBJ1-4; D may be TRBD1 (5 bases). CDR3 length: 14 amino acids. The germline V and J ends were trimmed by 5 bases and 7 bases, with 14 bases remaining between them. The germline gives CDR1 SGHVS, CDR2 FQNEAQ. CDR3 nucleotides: TGTGCCAGCAGCCCAAGCAGGGTTCCTGAAAAACTGTTTTTT. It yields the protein CASSPSRVPEKLFF.

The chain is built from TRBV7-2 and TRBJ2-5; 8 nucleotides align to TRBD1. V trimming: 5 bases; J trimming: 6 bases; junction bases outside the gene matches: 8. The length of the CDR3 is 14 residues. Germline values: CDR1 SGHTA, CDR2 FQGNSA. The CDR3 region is CASSTGQGEKTQYF. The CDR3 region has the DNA TGTGCCAGCAGCACAGGACAGGGAGAAAAGACCCAGTACTTC.

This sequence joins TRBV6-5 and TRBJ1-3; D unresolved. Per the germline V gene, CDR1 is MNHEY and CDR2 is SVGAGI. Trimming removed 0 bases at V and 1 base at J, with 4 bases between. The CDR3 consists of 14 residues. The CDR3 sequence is CASSYSASGNTIYF. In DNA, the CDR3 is TGTGCCAGCAGTTACTCGGCTTCTGGAAACACCATATATTTT.

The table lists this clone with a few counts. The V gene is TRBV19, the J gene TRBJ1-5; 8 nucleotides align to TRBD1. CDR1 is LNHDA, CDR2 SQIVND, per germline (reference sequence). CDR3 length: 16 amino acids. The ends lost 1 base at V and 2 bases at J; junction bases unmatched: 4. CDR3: CASSIGAGGGNQPQHF. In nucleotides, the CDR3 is TGTGCCAGTAGTATAGGTGCAGGGGGCGGCAATCAGCCCCAGCATTTT.

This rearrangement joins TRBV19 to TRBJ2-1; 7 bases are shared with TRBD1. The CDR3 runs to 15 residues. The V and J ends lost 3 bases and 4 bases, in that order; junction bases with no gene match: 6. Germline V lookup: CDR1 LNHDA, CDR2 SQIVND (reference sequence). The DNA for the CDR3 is TGTGCCAGTAGTATTGGAACAGGGGAGTACAATGAGCAGTTCTTC. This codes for CASSIGTGEYNEQFF.

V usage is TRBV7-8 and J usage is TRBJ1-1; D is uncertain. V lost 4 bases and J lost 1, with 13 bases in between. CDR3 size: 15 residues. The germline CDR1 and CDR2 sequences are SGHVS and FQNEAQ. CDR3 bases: TGTGCCAGCAGCTACGGGCGGGAACGGAACACTGAAGCTTTCTTT. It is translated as CASSYGRERNTEAFF.